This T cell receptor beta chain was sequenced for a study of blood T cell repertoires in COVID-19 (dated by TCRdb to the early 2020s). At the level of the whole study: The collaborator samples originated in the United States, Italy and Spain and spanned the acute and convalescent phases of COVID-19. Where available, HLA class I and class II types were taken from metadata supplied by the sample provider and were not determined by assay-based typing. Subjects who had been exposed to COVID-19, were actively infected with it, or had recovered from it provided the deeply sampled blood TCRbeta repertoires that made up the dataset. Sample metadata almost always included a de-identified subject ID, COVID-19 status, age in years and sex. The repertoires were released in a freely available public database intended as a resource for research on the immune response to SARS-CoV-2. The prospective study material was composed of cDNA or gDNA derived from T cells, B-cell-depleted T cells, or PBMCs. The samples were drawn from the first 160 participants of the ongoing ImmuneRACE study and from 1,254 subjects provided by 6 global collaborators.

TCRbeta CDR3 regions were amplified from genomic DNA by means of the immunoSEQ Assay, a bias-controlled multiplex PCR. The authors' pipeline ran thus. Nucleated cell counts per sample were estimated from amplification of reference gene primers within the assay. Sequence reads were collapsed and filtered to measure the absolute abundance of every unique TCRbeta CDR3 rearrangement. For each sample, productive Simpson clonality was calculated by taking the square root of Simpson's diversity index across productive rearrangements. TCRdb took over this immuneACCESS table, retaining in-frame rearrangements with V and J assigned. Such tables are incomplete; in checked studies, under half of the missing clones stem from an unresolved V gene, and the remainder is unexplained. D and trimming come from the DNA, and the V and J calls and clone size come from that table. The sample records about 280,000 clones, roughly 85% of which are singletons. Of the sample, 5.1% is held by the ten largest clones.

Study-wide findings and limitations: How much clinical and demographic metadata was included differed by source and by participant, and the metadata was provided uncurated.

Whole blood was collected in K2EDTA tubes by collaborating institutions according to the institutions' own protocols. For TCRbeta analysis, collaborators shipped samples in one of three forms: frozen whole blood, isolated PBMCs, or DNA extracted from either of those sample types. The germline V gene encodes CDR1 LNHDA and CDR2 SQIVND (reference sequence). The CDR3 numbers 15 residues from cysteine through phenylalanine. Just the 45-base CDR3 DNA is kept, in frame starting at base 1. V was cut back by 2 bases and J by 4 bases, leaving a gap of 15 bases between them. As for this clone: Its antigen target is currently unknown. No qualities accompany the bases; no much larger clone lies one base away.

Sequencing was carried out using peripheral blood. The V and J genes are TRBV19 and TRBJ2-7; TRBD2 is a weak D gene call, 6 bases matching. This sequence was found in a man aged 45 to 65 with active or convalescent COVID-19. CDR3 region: CASSISTGEVYEQYF. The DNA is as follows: TGTGCCAGTAGTATAAGTACGGGAGAAGTGTACGAGCAGTACTTC.